This T cell receptor beta chain was captured in a study of Ad26.COV2.S vaccination and SARS-CoV-2 variants (dated by TCRdb to about 2021). Regarding the study in general: Vaccine-arm donors came from COV1001, a multicentre, randomized, double-blind, placebo-controlled phase I-IIa trial of Ad26.COV2.S in healthy adults. Ad26.COV2.S was administered intramuscularly at 5 x 10^10 or 1 x 10^11 viral particles, either as a single shot or as two shots given 56 days apart. The specificity and breadth of SARS-CoV-2-reactive T cell receptors after Ad26.COV2.S vaccination were assessed by TCRbeta repertoire sequencing. The TCR-sequenced set comprised around 30 samples: about 19 Ad26.COV2.S vaccine recipients, 5 placebo recipients and 8 SARS-CoV-2 convalescent individuals. Participants in the trial were split at random into five groups of five each, receiving low-dose or high-dose Ad26.COV2.S once or twice, or else placebo on both occasions. Investigators remained blinded to trial group allocation during experiments and outcome assessment. The research as a whole found: After vaccination, substantial breadth of spike-specific CD8+ and CD4+ T cell responses was reported. Spike-specific TCR breadth was higher in Ad26.COV2.S recipients than in placebo recipients (P = 0.0014). It was noted by the authors that total T cell responses may have been underestimated by the TCR breadth and depth analyses. The study lacked the statistical power to compare responses across vaccine doses or regimens. Comparable non-spike TCR breadth was observed between vaccine and placebo recipients, consistent with only spike being contained in the vaccine.

The immunoSEQ Assay was the method used to sequence TCRbeta CDR3 regions. After extraction, genomic DNA underwent amplification by bias-controlled multiplex PCR, followed by high-throughput sequencing. The published analysis was carried out like this. To quantify the absolute abundance of every unique TCRbeta CDR3 region, sequences were collapsed and filtered. Usable DNA was measured by amplifying reference genes present in all nucleated cells, and TCRbeta template counts were normalized to that usable DNA to estimate T cell fraction. Repertoire TCRs were annotated as SARS-CoV-2-specific when V gene, CDR3 amino acid sequence and J gene were exactly matched to a known reactive TCR set. The reference SARS-CoV-2 TCR set came from MIRA and was filtered for enrichment in COVID-19-positive ImmuneCODE repertoires, removing public or cross-reactive TCRs. Drawing on the MIRA antigens, annotated TCRs were analysed further at the level of specific ORF or position within ORF. Breadth was defined as annotated unique rearrangements over total unique productive rearrangements; depth was the summed frequency of those rearrangements. Two-sided Wilcoxon rank-sum tests were used to compare TCR breadth between groups. The clones in this table, taken by TCRdb from immuneACCESS, are in-frame only. Not every clone is retained; where verified, under half of the shortfall comes from an unresolved V gene, and the cause of the rest is unknown. V, J and clone size are taken as reported in that table, and D and trimming were inferred from the DNA itself. This sample comprises approximately 300,000 clones, about 86% of them detected only once. The ten most abundant clones make up under 2% of the sample.

The V end gives up 4 bases and the J end 4 bases, leaving 7 bases in the junction not matched to a gene. CDR1 and CDR2, looked up from the germline V gene, are SGHRS and YFSETQ. From the cysteine up to the phenylalanine, the CDR3 has a length of 14 residues. The entry retains the CDR3 DNA only, 42 bases that are in frame from base 1. Details on this clone: This clone's antigen is unknown. Base quality data are lacking; no much larger clone is found one base away.

The sample's treatment or condition, from its label and the paper: over 15 received Ad26.COV2.S at low or high dose, single or two shots; roughly five received placebo; per-sample allocation not given. For vaccine and placebo recipients, repertoires were sequenced using samples collected on day 63 after the first injection. Cohort 1b enrolled about 25 adults aged 18-55 years at a single site in Boston, USA, between 29 July and 7 August 2020. Ad26.COV2.S was a replication-incompetent adenovirus type 26 vector that expressed a prefusion-stabilized SARS-CoV-2 spike protein derived from the original Wuhan strain.

This receptor was taken from a person aged 18-65 years who received the Ad26.COV2.S COVID-19 vaccine or a placebo. Recombination joined TRBV5-1 with TRBJ2-5; 7 middle bases align to TRBD1. The source was peripheral blood, collected in a trial of Ad26.COV2.S vaccine versus placebo. This receptor has the CDR3 CASSITGVRETQYF. The DNA is TGCGCCAGCAGCATAACAGGGGTCCGAGAGACCCAGTACTTC.